This is a list of T cell receptor beta chains from one sample in a study of identical twins. TCRdb fed the 5' RACE reads into MiXCR, producing one record per CDR3 protein. The table lists over 600,000 distinct CDR3 sequences, 20% to 25% of them singletons. The data also belong to a second study, concerning T cells expressing NK-cell markers.

The sequenced sample consisted of PBMCs. Source of these receptors: a woman younger than 35 in good health. Both conserved end residues are part of each CDR3. The D gene is left open where the match is weak. Not every row has a clone size; where given, it reads once, few, many or a size class.

CDR3 length: 14; clone size: -; D gene: TRBD2; J gene: TRBJ2-1; V gene: TRBV20-1; CDR3 DNA: TGCAGTGCTACCCGACTAGCGGTGAAAAATGAGCAGTTCTTC; CDR3 protein: CSATRLAVKNEQFF
CDR3 length: 13; clone size: -; D gene: -; J gene: TRBJ1-1; V gene: TRBV19; CDR3 DNA: TGTGCCAGTAGTCCCACTTCGGGGACTGAAGCTTTCTTT; CDR3 protein: CASSPTSGTEAFF
CDR3 length: 13; clone size: few; D gene: TRBD1; J gene: TRBJ1-1; V gene: TRBV2; CDR3 DNA: TGTGCCAGCTCAGGGGGCGTGGGCACTGAAGCTTTCTTT; CDR3 protein: CASSGGVGTEAFF
CDR3 length: 15; clone size: few; D gene: -; J gene: TRBJ2-5; V gene: TRBV6-1; CDR3 DNA: TGTGCCAGCAGCGCACAGGCCGCGGGACAAGAGACCCAGTACTTC; CDR3 protein: CASSAQAAGQETQYF
CDR3 length: 13; clone size: few; D gene: -; J gene: TRBJ1-5; V gene: TRBV12-3/TRBV12-4; CDR3 DNA: TGTGCCAGCAGTACTCGGGGCCGGCAGCCCCAGCATTTT; CDR3 protein: CASSTRGRQPQHF
CDR3 length: 15; clone size: once; D gene: TRBD1; J gene: TRBJ1-2; V gene: TRBV2; CDR3 DNA: TGTGCCAGCAGTCGACAGGGAGCTTACGGACATGGCTACACCTTC; CDR3 protein: CASSRQGAYGHGYTF
CDR3 length: 11; clone size: -; D gene: -; J gene: TRBJ1-1; V gene: TRBV29-1; CDR3 DNA: TGCAGCGCGACTATGTTTACTGAAGCTTTCTTT; CDR3 protein: CSATMFTEAFF
CDR3 length: 14; clone size: once; D gene: TRBD1; J gene: TRBJ2-5; V gene: TRBV13; CDR3 DNA: TGTGCCAGCAGCCCCGACAGGGGTTCGGAGACCCAGTACTTC; CDR3 protein: CASSPDRGSETQYF
CDR3 length: 14; clone size: -; D gene: -; J gene: TRBJ2-2; V gene: TRBV6-1; CDR3 DNA: TGTGCCAGCAGTCGGGACGGCGAGACCGGGGAGCTGTTTTTT; CDR3 protein: CASSRDGETGELFF
CDR3 length: 13; clone size: -; D gene: -; J gene: TRBJ1-1; V gene: TRBV7-2; CDR3 DNA: TGTGCCAGCAGCTTTATCCAGAACACTGAAGCTTTCTTT; CDR3 protein: CASSFIQNTEAFF
CDR3 length: 17; clone size: few; D gene: TRBD2; J gene: TRBJ2-5; V gene: TRBV5-1; CDR3 DNA: TGCGCCAGCAGCCCTAATCCCGGTGCTAGCGGGTATAAGACCCAGTACTTC; CDR3 protein: CASSPNPGASGYKTQYF
CDR3 length: 13; clone size: -; D gene: -; J gene: TRBJ2-4; V gene: TRBV9; CDR3 DNA: TGTGCCAGCAGCGCCCCGGACTCTAACATTCAGTACTTC; CDR3 protein: CASSAPDSNIQYF
CDR3 length: 16; clone size: few; D gene: TRBD2; J gene: TRBJ2-1; V gene: TRBV5-1; CDR3 DNA: TGCGCCAGCAGCGTTATAGCGGGAGTTGCCTACAATGAGCAGTTCTTC; CDR3 protein: CASSVIAGVAYNEQFF
CDR3 length: 15; clone size: -; D gene: TRBD2; J gene: TRBJ2-3; V gene: TRBV10-3; CDR3 DNA: TGTGCCATCAGTGAGTCGACGCGGGGGACAGATACGCAGTATTTT; CDR3 protein: CAISESTRGTDTQYF
CDR3 length: 13; clone size: few; D gene: -; J gene: TRBJ2-1; V gene: TRBV29-1; CDR3 DNA: TGCAGCAGCCAAGAGAGCTCCTACAATGAGCAGTTCTTC; CDR3 protein: CSSQESSYNEQFF
CDR3 length: 12; clone size: -; D gene: TRBD1; J gene: TRBJ1-2; V gene: TRBV7-9; CDR3 DNA: TGTGCCAGCAGAGGACAGGGGAAGGGCTACACCTTC; CDR3 protein: CASRGQGKGYTF
CDR3 length: 14; clone size: few; D gene: -; J gene: TRBJ2-2; V gene: TRBV12-3/TRBV12-4; CDR3 DNA: TGTGCCAGCACCCGGAATCCTTACACCGGGGAGCTGTTTTTT; CDR3 protein: CASTRNPYTGELFF
CDR3 length: 12; clone size: few; D gene: -; J gene: TRBJ2-7; V gene: TRBV20-1; CDR3 DNA: TGCAGTGCTCTTCGACCTCCCTACGAGCAGTACTTC; CDR3 protein: CSALRPPYEQYF
CDR3 length: 16; clone size: few; D gene: -; J gene: TRBJ2-3; V gene: TRBV10-3; CDR3 DNA: TGTGCCATCAGTGAGTCGAGGGGCAGCCGATGGGATACGCAGTATTTT; CDR3 protein: CAISESRGSRWDTQYF
CDR3 length: 13; clone size: many; D gene: -; J gene: TRBJ2-4; V gene: TRBV20-1; CDR3 DNA: TGCAGTGCCCCATCACTAGCCAAAAACATTCAGTACTTC; CDR3 protein: CSAPSLAKNIQYF
CDR3 length: 12; clone size: -; D gene: TRBD2; J gene: TRBJ2-1; V gene: TRBV20-1; CDR3 DNA: TGCAGTGCTCGATTAGCGGGGGGGGAGCAGTTCTTC; CDR3 protein: CSARLAGGEQFF
CDR3 length: 13; clone size: few; D gene: -; J gene: TRBJ2-5; V gene: TRBV10-1; CDR3 DNA: TGCGCCAGCCAACGGGGGCCGGGGGAGACCCAGTACTTC; CDR3 protein: CASQRGPGETQYF
CDR3 length: 12; clone size: -; D gene: -; J gene: TRBJ2-6; V gene: TRBV12-3/TRBV12-4; CDR3 DNA: TGTGCCATCGTTTTGGGGGCCAACGTCCTGACTTTC; CDR3 protein: CAIVLGANVLTF
CDR3 length: 16; clone size: -; D gene: TRBD1; J gene: TRBJ2-5; V gene: TRBV7-9; CDR3 DNA: TGTGCCAGCAGCCCCCCGGGACAGGGAGGACAAGAGACCCAGTACTTC; CDR3 protein: CASSPPGQGGQETQYF
CDR3 length: 15; clone size: -; D gene: -; J gene: TRBJ1-5; V gene: TRBV10-3; CDR3 DNA: TGTGCCATCAGTGAGTCAACAGGGATCTATCAGCCCCAGCATTTT; CDR3 protein: CAISESTGIYQPQHF
CDR3 length: 16; clone size: many; D gene: TRBD2; J gene: TRBJ2-1; V gene: TRBV9; CDR3 DNA: TGTGCCAGCAGCGTAAACTCAGGACTAGTGAAAGATGAGCAGTTCTTC; CDR3 protein: CASSVNSGLVKDEQFF
CDR3 length: 17; clone size: -; D gene: TRBD2; J gene: TRBJ2-1; V gene: TRBV20-1; CDR3 DNA: TGCAGTGCTAGAGGGCTAGCGGGGCTGAGCTCCTACAATGAGCAGTTCTTC; CDR3 protein: CSARGLAGLSSYNEQFF
CDR3 length: 14; clone size: few; D gene: -; J gene: TRBJ2-5; V gene: TRBV20-1; CDR3 DNA: TGCAGTGCTAGCCGGGGCGACGGCCAAGAGACCCAGTACTTC; CDR3 protein: CSASRGDGQETQYF
CDR3 length: 18; clone size: -; D gene: TRBD2; J gene: TRBJ2-4; V gene: TRBV9; CDR3 DNA: TGTGCCAGCAGCGTCTACGCCGTACGGGAGGCCCCCAAAAACATTCAGTACTTC; CDR3 protein: CASSVYAVREAPKNIQYF
CDR3 length: 14; clone size: few; D gene: -; J gene: TRBJ2-7; V gene: TRBV7-9; CDR3 DNA: TGTGCCAGCAGCCCACACCGACAGTCCTACGAGCAGTACTTC; CDR3 protein: CASSPHRQSYEQYF
CDR3 length: 17; clone size: -; D gene: TRBD2; J gene: TRBJ2-1; V gene: TRBV7-2; CDR3 DNA: TGTGCCAGCAGCCTCTGGACTAGCGGTGGGCCCTACAATGAGCAGTTCTTC; CDR3 protein: CASSLWTSGGPYNEQFF
CDR3 length: 17; clone size: -; D gene: -; J gene: TRBJ2-4; V gene: TRBV6-5; CDR3 DNA: TGTGCCAGCAGTTACGACAGACCTCTTCTAGCCAAAAACATTCAGTACTTC; CDR3 protein: CASSYDRPLLAKNIQYF
CDR3 length: 14; clone size: few; D gene: -; J gene: TRBJ1-2; V gene: TRBV15; CDR3 DNA: TGTGCCACCAGCAGAGGACAGCGGGACTATGGCTACACCTTC; CDR3 protein: CATSRGQRDYGYTF
CDR3 length: 14; clone size: many; D gene: TRBD2; J gene: TRBJ2-1; V gene: TRBV20-1; CDR3 DNA: TGCAGTGCTAGAGATAGCGGGACTCAGGGTGAGCAGTTCTTC; CDR3 protein: CSARDSGTQGEQFF
CDR3 length: 16; clone size: few; D gene: TRBD2; J gene: TRBJ2-3; V gene: TRBV5-6; CDR3 DNA: TGTGCCAGCAGCTCGCTAGCGGGGGCCCTCACAGATACGCAGTATTTT; CDR3 protein: CASSSLAGALTDTQYF
CDR3 length: 11; clone size: -; D gene: -; J gene: TRBJ2-1; V gene: TRBV12-3/TRBV12-4; CDR3 DNA: TGTGCCAGCAAGTTAGGCGCAGAGCAGTTCTTC; CDR3 protein: CASKLGAEQFF
CDR3 length: 15; clone size: -; D gene: -; J gene: TRBJ2-2; V gene: TRBV28; CDR3 DNA: TGTGCCAGCAGTTTTTTAAGGTTGGAACCCGGGGAGCTGTTTTTT; CDR3 protein: CASSFLRLEPGELFF
CDR3 length: 13; clone size: -; D gene: -; J gene: TRBJ2-3; V gene: TRBV7-2; CDR3 DNA: TGTGCCAGCAGCTTAGCAAGCTCAGATACGCAGTATTTT; CDR3 protein: CASSLASSDTQYF
CDR3 length: 14; clone size: -; D gene: -; J gene: TRBJ2-1; V gene: TRBV10-3; CDR3 DNA: TGTGCCATCAGTGACCTCCTAGGGGCATATGAGCAGTTCTTC; CDR3 protein: CAISDLLGAYEQFF
CDR3 length: 12; clone size: many; D gene: -; J gene: TRBJ2-7; V gene: TRBV29-1; CDR3 DNA: TGCAGCGTTGGTACTGGACGTTACGAGCAGTACTTC; CDR3 protein: CSVGTGRYEQYF
CDR3 length: 17; clone size: few; D gene: -; J gene: TRBJ2-7; V gene: TRBV20-1; CDR3 DNA: TGCAGTGCTAGAGGGGGGCCCAGGGCGGGGGATTACTACGAGCAGTACTTC; CDR3 protein: CSARGGPRAGDYYEQYF
CDR3 length: 12; clone size: -; D gene: -; J gene: TRBJ1-1; V gene: TRBV30; CDR3 DNA: TGTGCCTGGGGGGACGGGGGCACTGAAGCTTTCTTT; CDR3 protein: CAWGDGGTEAFF
CDR3 length: 15; clone size: few; D gene: TRBD1; J gene: TRBJ1-5; V gene: TRBV7-8; CDR3 DNA: TGTGCCAGCAGCTTAGATGGGACAGGGGGACAGCCCCAGCATTTT; CDR3 protein: CASSLDGTGGQPQHF
CDR3 length: 16; clone size: few; D gene: -; J gene: TRBJ1-5; V gene: TRBV12-3/TRBV12-4; CDR3 DNA: TGTGCCAGCAGTCTCACGTGGACACCGGGAGGGCAGCCCCAGCATTTT; CDR3 protein: CASSLTWTPGGQPQHF
CDR3 length: 11; clone size: few; D gene: -; J gene: TRBJ2-7; V gene: TRBV20-1; CDR3 DNA: TGCAGTGCCCCCTGGGGGAACGAGCAGTACTTC; CDR3 protein: CSAPWGNEQYF
CDR3 length: 17; clone size: few; D gene: -; J gene: TRBJ2-1; V gene: TRBV4-3; CDR3 DNA: TGCGCCAGCAGCCAACCCCAAGGCGGGACCATCGTCCGTGAGCAGTTCTTC; CDR3 protein: CASSQPQGGTIVREQFF